The present TCR beta chain was sequenced within a study of T cell repertoires in cytomegalovirus infection. Study observations and caveats: Carriers of CMV and the relevant HLA type were discriminated by public TCR beta frequency. HLA-C-restricted, CMV-specific TCR beta clonotypes were dominant ex vivo.

Germline assignment: CDR1 SGHTA and CDR2 FQGNSA. V was pared by 1 base and J by 5 bases, with 12 bases between. The CDR3 totals 14 residues. TCRdb called the reads again in MiXCR, with one record for every CDR3 protein. The table records 570,000 or so distinct CDR3 sequences, about 40% of them present only once. This clonotype was counted at least ten times. What it binds is not known. The sample was cultured PBMCs, taken from culture after CMV antigen stimulation. The clonotype was recovered from a human donor in good health (CMV status not recorded). Some clones in this sample may be carry-over from other donors' samples. The rearrangement links TRBV7-2 to TRBJ2-7; D may be TRBD1 (6 bases). The CDR3 here is CASSLVGRGNEQYF. CDR3 bases: TGTGCCAGCAGCTTAGTAGGCAGGGGCAACGAGCAGTACTTC.